This paragraph reports one T cell receptor (beta chain). No antigen is known for it. Sequencing used immunoSEQ multiplex PCR; TCRdb keeps in-frame clones, though not all of them. The data contain roughly 58,000 clones, around 83% of them seen just once; the ten biggest clones take up 15% to 20%. The germline V gene has CDR1 MDHEN and CDR2 SYDVKM. The CDR3 consists of 15 residues. With 5 bases clipped from V and 1 base from J, the junction kept 3 bases outside the gene matches. This entry comes from a study of T cell responses to AZD1222 COVID-19 vaccine. Whole-study findings and limits: Epitopes outside B.1.351 and B.1.1.7 mutated regions reportedly drew nearly half of spike TCRs. Clonal diversity may have been underestimated in mostly white British donors. Recipients of AZD1222 seropositive at baseline numbered only 6 or 7.

This specimen consisted of peripheral blood, obtained on day 0 of MenACWY control vaccination. This chain links TRBV28 with TRBJ1-3; 9 bases are shared with TRBD1. The source of this sequence is an adult in good health. The CDR3 bases are TGTGCCAGCAGTACACAGGGGGCGTCTGGAAACACCATATATTTT. Its translation: CASSTQGASGNTIYF.